This T cell receptor beta chain appears in the sequencing data of a study of blood T cell repertoires in COVID-19. At the level of the study: COVID-19 samples, acute and convalescent, were from the United States, Italy and Spain. PBMCs, B-cell-depleted T cells, or T cells were the source of the cDNA or gDNA that made up the material.

The CDR3 extends over 12 amino acids. Trimming took off 7 bases at V and 7 bases at J, with 11 bases between the two ends. Methods used by the authors: Estimation of nucleated cell counts was performed using reference gene primer amplification. Clones were read by immunoSEQ multiplex PCR, and TCRdb kept only the in-frame ones, dropping some. V, J and clone size reflect that table, while D and trimming were determined from the DNA. This sample carries some 65,000 clones, approximately 93% of them seen once, and the ten largest clones take about 3%. The chain recombines TRBV12-3 or TRBV12-4 with TRBJ2-1; D call uncertain. The sequenced sample consisted of peripheral blood. The clonotype comes from a man in his 70s with active COVID-19. The chain's CDR3 is CASTPSVNEQFF. CDR3 DNA sequence: TGTGCCAGCACCCCCTCAGTTAATGAGCAGTTCTTC.